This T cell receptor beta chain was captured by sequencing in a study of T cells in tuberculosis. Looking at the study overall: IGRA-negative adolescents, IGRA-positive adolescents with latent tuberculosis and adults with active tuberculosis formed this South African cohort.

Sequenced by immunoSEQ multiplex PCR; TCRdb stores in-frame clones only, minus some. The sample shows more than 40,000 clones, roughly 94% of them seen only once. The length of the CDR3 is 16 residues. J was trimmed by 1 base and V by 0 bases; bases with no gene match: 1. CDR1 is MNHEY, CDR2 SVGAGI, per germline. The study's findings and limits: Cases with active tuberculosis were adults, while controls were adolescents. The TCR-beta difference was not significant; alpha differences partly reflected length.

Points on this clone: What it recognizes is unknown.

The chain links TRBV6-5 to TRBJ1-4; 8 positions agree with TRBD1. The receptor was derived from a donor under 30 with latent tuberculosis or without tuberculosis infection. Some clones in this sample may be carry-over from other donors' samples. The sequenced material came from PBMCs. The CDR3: CASSYSTGETNEKLFF. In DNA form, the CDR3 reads TGTGCCAGCAGTTACTCGACAGGGGAAACTAATGAAAAACTGTTTTTT.